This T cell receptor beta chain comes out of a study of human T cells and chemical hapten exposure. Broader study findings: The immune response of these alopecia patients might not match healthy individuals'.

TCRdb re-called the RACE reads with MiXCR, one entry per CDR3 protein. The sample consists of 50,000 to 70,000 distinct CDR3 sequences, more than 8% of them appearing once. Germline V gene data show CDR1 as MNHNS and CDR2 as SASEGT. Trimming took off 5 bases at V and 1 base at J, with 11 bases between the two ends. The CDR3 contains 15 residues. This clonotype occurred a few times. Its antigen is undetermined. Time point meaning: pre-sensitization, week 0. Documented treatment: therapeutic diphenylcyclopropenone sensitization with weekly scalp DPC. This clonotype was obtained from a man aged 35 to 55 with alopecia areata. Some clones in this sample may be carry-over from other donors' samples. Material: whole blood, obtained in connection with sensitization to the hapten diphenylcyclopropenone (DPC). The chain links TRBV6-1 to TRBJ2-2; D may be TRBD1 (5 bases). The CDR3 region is CASSTLQGNTGELFF. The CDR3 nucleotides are TGTGCCAGCAGTACTCTTCAGGGGAACACCGGGGAGCTGTTTTTT.